One sample yielded the 32 T cell receptor beta chains listed below, sequenced in a study of read filtering for tumor transcriptome and immune sequencing. This library used around 400 ng RNA and molecular barcoded adaptors spanning alpha/delta and beta/gamma chains. TCRdb reanalysed the reads using MiXCR and keeps one entry per CDR3 protein. The sample has more than 100,000 distinct CDR3 sequences; about 12% are singletons. The sample comprised a population of CD138-negative cells sorted from bone marrow. The receptors shown here come from a donor at least 40 years old with multiple myeloma.

Ten or more counts support this clonotype. CDR3 protein: CASSSQTYYNEQFF. CDR3 bases: TGTGCCAGCAGTTCACAGACTTACTACAATGAGCAGTTCTTC. V gene TRBV12-3 or TRBV12-4 combines with J gene TRBJ2-1; D gene unclear. This CDR3 is 14 amino acids long. V lost 4 bases, J lost 3 bases, and 10 bases lay in between.

This clonotype was detected ten times or more. This sequence joins TRBV20-1 and TRBJ2-3; 10 bases map to TRBD2. This CDR3 has 14 residues. Germline lookup yields CDR1 DFQATT and CDR2 SNEGSKA (reference sequence). The junction had 3 bases not matched to a gene; V was cut back by 2 bases and J by 4 bases. The CDR3 DNA reads TGCAGTGCTAGACTAGCGGGAGTAGCAGATACGCAGTATTTT. Protein sequence: CSARLAGVADTQYF.

There are many counts of this clonotype. The CDR3, as DNA: TGTGCCAGTAGTGGGACTAGCGGAGCTAGCTCCTACAATGAGCAGTTCTTC. It translates to CASSGTSGASSYNEQFF. The chain links TRBV19 to TRBJ2-1; 11 bases map to TRBD2. The CDR3 spans 17 residues. The V and J ends lost 5 bases and 0 bases, in that order; junction bases with no gene match: 6. CDR1 is LNHDA, CDR2 SQIVND, per germline (reference sequence).

In regard to this clonotype: With a much larger clone just one base away, this may be a read error. The V gene is TRBV25-1, the J gene TRBJ2-2; D may be TRBD1 (5 bases). Germline V gives CDR1 MGHDK, CDR2 SYGVNS. The CDR3 covers 11 residues. V lost 10 bases and J 7 bases, leaving 10 bases between the germline ends. The chain's CDR3 is CAITRGGELFF. The CDR3 DNA reads as TGTGCCATCACAAGGGGCGGGGAGCTGTTTTTT. The complete variable domain, with remaining parts taken from reference TRBV25-1 and TRBJ2-2, reads EADIYQTPRYLVIGTGKKITLECSQTMGHDKMYWYQQDPGMELHLIHYSYGVNSTEKGDLSSESTVSRIRTEHFPLTLESARPSHTSQYLCAITRGGELFFGEGSRLTVL.

This clonotype came up a few times. The V and J genes are TRBV21-1 and TRBJ1-5; TRBD1, the D gene given by the table, was not confirmed from the DNA. TRBV21-1 is recorded as a pseudogene. This CDR3 region has 20 residues. CDR3: CASSKSPRTGGPFIKQPQHF. The CDR3 DNA is TGTGCCAGCAGCAAAAGCCCAAGGACAGGGGGCCCGTTCATTAAGCAGCCCCAGCATTTT.

This clonotype was seen many times. The chain is built from TRBV29-1 and TRBJ2-1, with D possibly being TRBD2 (6 bases). This CDR3 comprises 14 residues. Trimming cost V 2 bases and J 4 bases, with 12 bases left between them. Per germline, CDR1 SQVTM and CDR2 ANQGSEA. The chain's CDR3 is CSVEWASAYNEQFF. The CDR3 nucleotides read TGCAGCGTTGAATGGGCTAGCGCGTACAATGAGCAGTTCTTC.

The sample holds many counts of this clonotype. The chain uses TRBV20-1 and TRBJ2-1, with 12 bases fitting TRBD2. The CDR3 runs to 14 residues. CDR1 and CDR2 from the germline V gene are DFQATT and SNEGSKA (reference sequence). J was trimmed by 2 bases and V by 5 bases; bases with no gene match: 1. CDR3 nucleotides: TGCAGTGCTGGACTAGCGGGACCCTACAATGAGCAGTTCTTC. Translation: CSAGLAGPYNEQFF.

This clonotype occurred many times. J is TRBJ1-1 and V is TRBV9, with 7 positions matching TRBD1. CDR1 and CDR2 from the germline V gene are SGDLS and YYNGEE. Unmatched junction bases numbered 6, after V lost 3 bases and J lost 1 base. This CDR3 has 15 residues. CDR3 nucleotides: TGTGCCAGCAGCGCCGGCGGGACAGCGAACACTGAAGCTTTCTTT. The encoded protein is CASSAGGTANTEAFF. Combining the CDR3 with reference TRBV9 and TRBJ1-1 gives the whole variable domain DSGVTQTPKHLITATGQRVTLRCSPRSGDLSVYWYQQSLDQGLQFLIQYYNGEERAKGNILERFSAQQFPDLHSELNLSSLELGDSALYFCASSAGGTANTEAFFGQGTRLTVV.

This clonotype was seen ten or more times. V gene TRBV12-3 or TRBV12-4 combines with J gene TRBJ1-1; D perhaps matches TRBD1 (6 bases). V dropped 7 bases and J dropped 1 base, with 10 bases sitting between them. There are 13 residues in the CDR3. The CDR3 region is CASTRGGNTEAFF. The CDR3 coding sequence is TGTGCCAGCACAAGGGGGGGGAACACTGAAGCTTTCTTT.

This clonotype was seen ten or more times. This chain joins TRBV6-6 and TRBJ1-5, with D unresolved. The CDR3 sequence is 18 residues long. Trimming left V 6 bases short and J 4 bases short, with 25 bases between. Germline V gene sequence: CDR1 MNHNY, CDR2 SVGAGI (reference sequence). The CDR3 region has the DNA TGTGCCAGCAGCGGCTCAGTCCCGTCGAGGGCGAGGAATCAGCCCCAGCATTTT. Amino acids: CASSGSVPSRARNQPQHF.

The sample holds many counts of this clonotype. V usage is TRBV7-8 and J usage is TRBJ1-5, with D possibly TRBD1 on 5 matching bases. CDR1 and CDR2 from the germline V gene are SGHVS and FQNEAQ. This CDR3 region has 15 residues. Between the trimmed V and J ends, which lost 9 bases and 0 bases, there was a span of 15 bases. CDR3 DNA sequence: TGTGCCAGTTCTCAGACAGATTATAGCAATCAGCCCCAGCATTTT. This translates into CASSQTDYSNQPQHF.

The table lists this clonotype with many counts. The chain recombines TRBV12-3 or TRBV12-4 with TRBJ1-1; no reliable D call. V lost 2 bases to trimming and J lost 3 bases, with 13 bases between them. The CDR3 loop spans 15 amino acids. Written as DNA, the CDR3 is TGTGCCAGCAGTTTACGACGGCCCGCGGACACTGAAGCTTTCTTT. Encoded protein: CASSLRRPADTEAFF.

In its sample, this clonotype was seen once. This chain uses TRBV7-6 with TRBJ2-3; 9 bases match TRBD2. J gave up 1 base and V 1 base, and 3 bases lay outside the gene matches. Germline assignment: CDR1 SGHVS and CDR2 FNYEAQ. The CDR3 is 16 amino acids. In DNA, the CDR3 is TGTGCCAGCAGCTTAGGACTAGCGGAAGGCACAGATACGCAGTATTTT. Protein sequence: CASSLGLAEGTDTQYF.

The chain carries TRBV7-9 and TRBJ2-7; no clear D gene. Trimming pared 1 base from V and 5 bases from J, leaving 3 bases between. Germline CDR1 SEHNR, CDR2 FQNEAQ (reference sequence). The CDR3 runs to 11 residues. CDR3 protein: CASSLDHEQYF. For the CDR3, the DNA is TGTGCCAGCAGCTTAGACCACGAGCAGTACTTC.

This clonotype was recorded a few times. The chain joins TRBV7-9 to TRBJ2-2, with a tentative D call TRBD1 (5 bases). Germline V gene data show CDR1 as SEHNR and CDR2 as FQNEAQ (reference sequence). The CDR3 has 13 amino acids. V was shortened by 2 bases and J by 5 bases, with 6 bases between the two germline ends. The CDR3 region has the DNA TGTGCCAGCAGCTTACAGGGAACCGGGGAGCTGTTTTTT. The encoded protein is CASSLQGTGELFF.

This clonotype has a count of ten or more. V and J are TRBV27 and TRBJ2-6; D not certain. Looked up from germline, CDR1 is MNHEY and CDR2 is SMNVEV (reference sequence). The CDR3 runs 14 residues. Deletions cut 1 base from V and 4 bases from J, with 5 bases between. CDR3 coding DNA: TGTGCCAGCAGTTTATTGGCGGGGGCCAACGTCCTGACTTTC. Translating it yields CASSLLAGANVLTF.

This clonotype was seen repeatedly, ten times or more. This chain connects TRBV5-1 to TRBJ2-1, with 7 bases fitting TRBD2. The junction had 3 bases not matched to a gene; V was cut back by 3 bases and J by 0 bases. Germline CDR1 and CDR2: SGHRS and YFSETQ. This CDR3 has 15 amino acids. The CDR3 nucleotides read TGCGCCAGCAGCTGGGGGGGAAGCTCCTACAATGAGCAGTTCTTC. Translated: CASSWGGSSYNEQFF.

This clonotype appeared many times. At one boundary the junction diverges from the germline segment, which might be a read error. The chain carries TRBV12-3 or TRBV12-4 and TRBJ2-5, with D unclear. The CDR3 length is 12 residues. The CDR3 region has the DNA TGTGCCAGCAGCTTAGAAGGAGAGACCCAGTACTTC. Protein sequence: CASSLEGETQYF.

This clonotype was seen more than once but under ten times. The chain is built from TRBV20-1 and TRBJ2-1; D remains ambiguous. CDR1 DFQATT and CDR2 SNEGSKA come from the germline V gene (reference sequence). V was trimmed by 6 bases and J by 2 bases, leaving 14 bases between them. The CDR3 covers 14 residues. DNA of the CDR3: TGCAGTGCAACAAGTGCAGGCCCCTACAATGAGCAGTTCTTC. Protein sequence: CSATSAGPYNEQFF.

There are a few counts of this clonotype. The junction departs from the called germline gene at one end, perhaps through a read error. The V gene is TRBV19, the J gene TRBJ2-7; D gene ambiguous. Per the germline V gene, CDR1 is LNHDA and CDR2 is SQIVND (reference sequence). This CDR3 region has 13 residues. The CDR3 here is CAGSREPPYEQYF. The CDR3 DNA is TGTGCCGGTAGTCGAGAGCCCCCCTACGAGCAGTACTTC.

This clonotype was seen many times. CDR3 in DNA: TGTGCCAGTAGTATACTCCGGGACAGGGTCTTCAATGAGCAGTTCTTC. Residues: CASSILRDRVFNEQFF. This chain joins TRBV19 and TRBJ2-1; 9 bases map to TRBD1. In germline, CDR1 is LNHDA, CDR2 SQIVND (reference sequence). The V segment lost 2 bases and the J segment 6 bases; nucleotides outside the gene matches: 8. This CDR3 has 16 amino acids.

This clonotype has a handful of counts. CDR3 in amino acids: CASSQVGQGYMNTEAFF. The CDR3 DNA reads as TGCGCCAGCAGCCAGGTGGGACAGGGGTACATGAACACTGAAGCTTTCTTT. The chain carries TRBV4-1 and TRBJ1-1, with 10 bases identical to TRBD1. The germline V gene encodes CDR1 MGHRA and CDR2 YSYEKL. This CDR3 comprises 17 residues. V shed 3 bases, J shed 0 bases, and the junction held 7 bases outside the gene matches.

This clonotype showed up many times. Here the CDR3 DNA reads TGTGCCAGCAGCTTATCCGGGACAGGGGGCGGAGAAGCTTTCTTT. Translating it yields CASSLSGTGGGEAFF. This sequence joins TRBV7-2 and TRBJ1-1; 12 bases line up with TRBD1. The CDR3 extends over 15 amino acids. V dropped 2 bases and J dropped 8; count of bases not matched to a gene: 6. Germline V gene sequence: CDR1 SGHTA, CDR2 FQGNSA. The full variable domain, its missing parts supplied by reference TRBV7-2 and TRBJ1-1, is GAGVSQSPSNKVTEKGKDVELRCDPISGHTALYWYRQSLGQGLEFLIYFQGNSAPDKSGLPSDRFSAERTGGSVSTLTIQRTQQEDSAVYLCASSLSGTGGGEAFFGQGTRLTVV.

The table lists this clonotype with a few counts. J is TRBJ2-3 and V is TRBV4-3; 8 bases map to TRBD2. This CDR3 has 17 residues. The J segment lost 2 bases and the V segment lost 0 bases, leaving 7 bases of the junction unmatched. The germline V gene has CDR1 LGHNA and CDR2 YSLEER. CDR3 DNA: TGCGCCAGCAGCCAAGATCCAGCGGGAGCTTTCACAGATACGCAGTATTTT. Translation: CASSQDPAGAFTDTQYF.

This clonotype was counted only a few times. The chain has TRBV6-4 and TRBJ2-1; D is undetermined. The CDR3 is 13 amino acids. Germline V gene data show CDR1 as MRHNA and CDR2 as SNTAGT. V was pared by 5 bases and J by 5 bases, with 10 bases between. This CDR3 is CASSFDRNNEQFF. The CDR3 coding sequence is TGTGCCAGCAGTTTCGACCGGAACAATGAGCAGTTCTTC.

The rearrangement joins TRBV10-3 to TRBJ2-5, with D hard to call. The CDR3 contains 14 residues. Trimming stripped 0 bases from V and 1 base from J, with 6 bases between. CDR1 and CDR2 (germline): ENHRY, SYGVKD. CDR3 coding DNA: TGTGCCATCAGTGAGTCTGCTACCCAAGAGACCCAGTACTTC. The encoded protein is CAISESATQETQYF.

For this clonotype: A much larger clone lies a single base off, so this may be a read error. The gene calls are TRBV30 and TRBJ2-1, with D hard to call. The CDR3 consists of 13 residues. The germline V gene has CDR1 GTSNPN and CDR2 SVGIG (reference sequence). Here the CDR3 DNA reads TGTGCCTGGAGGGGGAACACTTACAATGAGCAGGTCTTC. As protein: CAWRGNTYNEQVF.

Of note for this clonotype: A read error is possible here, since a much larger clone lies one base away. The gene calls are TRBV4-1 and TRBJ1-1, with unresolved D. The germline V gene encodes CDR1 MGHRA and CDR2 YSYEKL. The CDR3 is made up of 14 amino acids. The CDR3 loop is CASSGRTTGTQAFF. The CDR3 DNA reads as TGCGCCAGCAGCGGACGCACGACCGGCACTCAAGCTTTCTTT.

This clonotype was seen many times. V gene TRBV20-1 combines with J gene TRBJ2-1; 10 bases align to TRBD2. The CDR3 extends over 13 amino acids. The ends lost 5 bases at V and 5 bases at J; junction bases unmatched: 3. Germline V gene sequence: CDR1 DFQATT, CDR2 SNEGSKA (reference sequence). CDR3 region: CSADGLADNEQFF. Here the CDR3 DNA reads TGCAGTGCTGACGGACTAGCGGACAATGAGCAGTTCTTC.

This clonotype showed up many times. The rearrangement uses TRBV30 and TRBJ1-3, with TRBD1 as a possible D gene (5 bases). CDR1 GTSNPN and CDR2 SVGIG come from the germline V gene (reference sequence). The CDR3 spans 14 residues. V was clipped by 4 bases and J by 2 bases, with 12 bases between them. The CDR3 region has the DNA TGTGCCTGGAACTCCGGGGGAACTGGAAACACCATATATTTT. This encodes CAWNSGGTGNTIYF.

The sample holds a few counts of this clonotype. This chain joins TRBV7-8 and TRBJ2-7; D possibly matches TRBD1 or TRBD2 (6 bases each). The V and J ends lost 7 bases and 5 bases respectively, with 21 bases between them. This CDR3 contains 15 residues. Germline CDR1 is SGHVS and CDR2 is FQNEAQ. CDR3 sequence: CASMGGYPRRNEQYF. Here the CDR3 DNA reads TGTGCCAGCATGGGGGGCTATCCTCGTCGGAACGAGCAGTACTTC. The full variable domain, with the rest looked up from reference TRBV7-8 and TRBJ2-7, is GAGVSQSPRYKVAKRGQDVALRCDPISGHVSLFWYQQALGQGPEFLTYFQNEAQLDKSGLPSDRFFAERPEGSVSTLKIQRTQQEDSAVYLCASMGGYPRRNEQYFGPGTRLTVT.

This clonotype was detected many times. V is TRBV12-3 or TRBV12-4 and J is TRBJ2-5; possible D gene TRBD2, 5 bases. The CDR3 has 13 amino acids. The V and J ends lost 6 bases and 0 bases respectively, with 8 bases between them. The CDR3 loop reads CASRSGYQETQYF. CDR3 bases: TGTGCCAGCAGGTCGGGGTACCAAGAGACCCAGTACTTC.